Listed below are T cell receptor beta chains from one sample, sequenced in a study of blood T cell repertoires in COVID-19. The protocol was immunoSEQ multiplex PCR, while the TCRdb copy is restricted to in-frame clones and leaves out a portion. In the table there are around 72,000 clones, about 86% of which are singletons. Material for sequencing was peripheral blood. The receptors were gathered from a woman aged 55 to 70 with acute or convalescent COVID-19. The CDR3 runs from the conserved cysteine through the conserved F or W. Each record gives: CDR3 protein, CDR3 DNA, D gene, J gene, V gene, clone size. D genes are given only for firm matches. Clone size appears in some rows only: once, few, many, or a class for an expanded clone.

CDR3aa: CASSRIGGAYQPQHF
CDR3nt: TGTGCCAGCAGTCGAATAGGAGGGGCTTATCAGCCCCAGCATTTT
d_gene: NA
j_gene: TRBJ1-5
v_gene: TRBV6-6
abundance: few

CDR3aa: CSVDQGGGGYTF
CDR3nt: TGCAGCGTTGATCAGGGGGGCGGTGGCTACACCTTC
d_gene: TRBD1
j_gene: TRBJ1-2
v_gene: TRBV29-1
abundance: NA

CDR3aa: CASSFTGPLSGNTIYF
CDR3nt: TGTGCCAGCAGCTTTACAGGGCCACTCTCTGGAAACACCATATATTTT
d_gene: NA
j_gene: TRBJ1-3
v_gene: TRBV11-2
abundance: few

CDR3aa: CASSARVEVEQYF
CDR3nt: TGTGCCAGCTCTGCACGGGTGGAGGTCGAGCAGTACTTC
d_gene: NA
j_gene: TRBJ2-7
v_gene: TRBV18
abundance: few

CDR3aa: CASSMGQGTYEQYF
CDR3nt: TGCGCCAGCAGTATGGGACAGGGGACCTACGAGCAGTACTTC
d_gene: TRBD1
j_gene: TRBJ2-7
v_gene: TRBV10-2
abundance: NA

CDR3aa: CASSPRLAGSDTQYF
CDR3nt: TGTGCCAGCAGCCCCAGACTAGCGGGGTCGGATACGCAGTATTTT
d_gene: TRBD2
j_gene: TRBJ2-3
v_gene: TRBV3-1/TRBV3-2
abundance: once

CDR3aa: CASSVVPDSLVGDTQYF
CDR3nt: TGTGCCAGCAGCGTAGTCCCGGACAGCCTCGTTGGCGATACGCAGTATTTT
d_gene: NA
j_gene: TRBJ2-3
v_gene: TRBV9
abundance: NA

CDR3aa: CASSVGGETEAFF
CDR3nt: TGTGCCAGCAGTGTTGGAGGGGAAACTGAAGCTTTCTTT
d_gene: NA
j_gene: TRBJ1-1
v_gene: TRBV6-4
abundance: NA

CDR3aa: CASSFRGRPEAFF
CDR3nt: TGTGCCAGCAGTTTCAGGGGGCGGCCTGAAGCTTTCTTT
d_gene: TRBD1
j_gene: TRBJ1-1
v_gene: TRBV6-5
abundance: NA

CDR3aa: CAWMPGTGGGSTEAFF
CDR3nt: TGTGCCTGGATGCCCGGGACAGGGGGCGGGAGCACTGAAGCTTTCTTT
d_gene: TRBD1
j_gene: TRBJ1-1
v_gene: TRBV30
abundance: NA

CDR3aa: CASSEPGTGFMNTEAFF
CDR3nt: TGTGCCAGCAGCGAACCCGGGACAGGGTTTATGAACACTGAAGCTTTCTTT
d_gene: TRBD1
j_gene: TRBJ1-1
v_gene: TRBV9
abundance: NA

CDR3aa: CASRQGGNTEAFF
CDR3nt: TGTGCCAGCAGACAGGGCGGTAACACTGAAGCTTTCTTT
d_gene: NA
j_gene: TRBJ1-1
v_gene: TRBV6-5
abundance: NA

CDR3aa: CASSLEQSYGYTF
CDR3nt: TGTGCCAGCAGCTTAGAACAGTCCTATGGCTACACCTTC
d_gene: NA
j_gene: TRBJ1-2
v_gene: TRBV7-9
abundance: once

CDR3aa: CASSLSGRGWLNTEAFF
CDR3nt: TGTGCCAGCAGTTTATCAGGCAGGGGGTGGTTAAACACTGAAGCTTTCTTT
d_gene: TRBD1
j_gene: TRBJ1-1
v_gene: TRBV27
abundance: NA

CDR3aa: CASSQDMPRSNEKLFF
CDR3nt: TGCGCCAGCAGCCAAGATATGCCGCGGTCTAATGAAAAACTGTTTTTT
d_gene: NA
j_gene: TRBJ1-4
v_gene: TRBV4-1
abundance: NA

CDR3aa: CASSPSASGDTQYF
CDR3nt: TGTGCCAGCAGCCCCTCGGCTAGCGGGGATACGCAGTATTTT
d_gene: TRBD2
j_gene: TRBJ2-3
v_gene: TRBV3-1/TRBV3-2
abundance: NA

CDR3aa: CASSSQGSSGNTIYF
CDR3nt: TGTGCCAGCAGTTCCCAGGGGAGCTCTGGAAACACCATATATTTT
d_gene: NA
j_gene: TRBJ1-3
v_gene: TRBV6-5
abundance: NA

CDR3aa: CASSLLGTGLYEQYF
CDR3nt: TGTGCCAGCAGTTTACTCGGGACGGGACTCTACGAGCAGTACTTC
d_gene: NA
j_gene: TRBJ2-7
v_gene: TRBV28
abundance: NA

CDR3aa: CASSVTDGDYEQYF
CDR3nt: TGTGCCAGCAGCGTGACTGACGGAGACTACGAGCAGTACTTC
d_gene: NA
j_gene: TRBJ2-7
v_gene: TRBV9
abundance: few

CDR3aa: CASSQERGNYGYTF
CDR3nt: TGTGCCAGCAGCCAAGAACGCGGGAACTATGGCTACACCTTC
d_gene: NA
j_gene: TRBJ1-2
v_gene: TRBV4-2
abundance: few